The entry that follows covers one T cell receptor beta chain sequence. These data come from a study of blood T cell repertoires in COVID-19. Study at large: Acute and convalescent COVID-19 specimens originated in the United States, Italy and Spain.

This CDR3 comprises 15 residues. V was clipped by 6 bases and J by 2 bases, with 16 bases between them. From germline, CDR1 is ENHRY and CDR2 SYGVKD. Sequencing used immunoSEQ multiplex PCR; TCRdb keeps in-frame clones, though not all of them. The repertoire holds under 95,000 clones, 70% to 85% seen once, with 3% in the top ten. V is TRBV10-3 and J is TRBJ1-1, with D possibly TRBD1 on 6 matching bases. The sequenced sample consisted of peripheral blood. This receptor was taken from a woman of 80 years or more with COVID-19, enrolled during active disease. CDR3 sequence (DNA): TGTGCCATCAGCGAAGCAGGGACAATTAACACTGAAGCTTTCTTT. It translates to CAISEAGTINTEAFF.